This entry describes one TCR beta chain. This clonotype was detected ten times or more. Its antigen is unknown. It has no much larger one-base neighbor in the sample; base qualities were not kept. The sample comes from a study of T cell repertoires in cytomegalovirus infection (dated by TCRdb to between 2018 and 2020). In terms of the full investigation: Donor HLA type was relevant to the analysis, because carriage of CMV infection together with the matching HLA type was indicated by public TCR beta signatures. Here is what the overall study found, with its caveats: In both this cohort and an independent roughly 350-donor cohort, the cumulative frequency of public TCR beta family members distinguished carriers of CMV infection plus the relevant HLA type. The ex vivo response was dominated by HLA-C-restricted CMV-specific TCR beta clonotypes, which also provided the single most frequent clonotype in two of eight donors.

As encoded in the germline V gene (reference sequence), CDR1 is DFQATT while CDR2 is SNEGSKA. The germline ends are 15 bases apart after V is trimmed by 3 bases and J by 1 base. From the cysteine through the phenylalanine, the CDR3 covers 15 amino acids. Solely the CDR3 DNA is kept, with 45 bases framed from the first base. The listed sequencing device is Illumina HiSeq 1500. Using fastp at Q25 and MiXCR, TCRdb reprocessed the public reads and kept productive beta chains. Identical CDR3 protein sequences are pooled into one entry, listed with their most common genes and DNA. The sample table lists approximately 250,000 distinct CDR3 sequences, 10% to 15% of them with a count of one. 1.5% to 2% of the sample is taken by the ten largest.

Sequencing was done on a sample of PBMCs. The sequence was obtained from a human donor in good health (CMV status not recorded). Some clones in this sample may be carry-over from other donors' samples. This chain joins TRBV20-1 to TRBJ1-1; the D gene cannot be resolved reliably. The sequence in DNA is TGCAGTGCTAGCCACTCCGGAGCGGGGAACACTGAAGCTTTCTTT. It is translated as CSASHSGAGNTEAFF.